The present T cell receptor beta chain was sequenced within a study of post-analysis software for immune sequencing data. Built from TCR beta cDNA, the libraries had unique molecular identifiers in them. TCRdb called the PCR reads again in MiXCR, with one record for every CDR3 protein. The sample shows about 400,000 distinct CDR3 sequences, less than 40% of them seen only once. With respect to this clonotype: The antigen is undetermined.

Study conclusions and caveats: When patients were compared with controls, five TRBV segments were more frequent, TRBV5-6, TRBV5-1 and TRBV20-1 among them.

Germline CDR1 SGHDN, CDR2 FVKESK. The CDR3 covers 17 residues. V shed 4 bases and J 7 bases; nucleotides not matched to a gene: 10. The sequenced material came from blood. This TCR came from a girl under 18 with multiple sclerosis. This rearrangement joins TRBV14 to TRBJ2-1, with 13 positions matching TRBD2. In DNA form, the CDR3 reads TGTGCCAGCAGCCTCATGGGATCGGGACTAGCGGGGAATGAGCAGTTCTTC. Amino acids: CASSLMGSGLAGNEQFF.